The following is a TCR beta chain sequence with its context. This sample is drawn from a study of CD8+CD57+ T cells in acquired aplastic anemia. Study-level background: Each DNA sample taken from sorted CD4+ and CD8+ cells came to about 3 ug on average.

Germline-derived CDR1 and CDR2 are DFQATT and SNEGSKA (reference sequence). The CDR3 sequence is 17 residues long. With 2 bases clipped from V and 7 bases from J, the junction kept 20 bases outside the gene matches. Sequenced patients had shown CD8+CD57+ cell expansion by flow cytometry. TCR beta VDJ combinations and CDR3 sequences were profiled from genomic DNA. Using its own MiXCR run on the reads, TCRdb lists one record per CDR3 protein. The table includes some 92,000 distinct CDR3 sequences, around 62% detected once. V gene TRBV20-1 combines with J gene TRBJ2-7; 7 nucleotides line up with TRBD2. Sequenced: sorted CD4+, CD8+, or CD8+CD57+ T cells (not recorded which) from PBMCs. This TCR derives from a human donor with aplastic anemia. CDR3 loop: CSARHSGKALLVGEQYF. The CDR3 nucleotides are TGCAGTGCTAGACACAGCGGGAAGGCTCTCCTTGTTGGAGAGCAGTACTTC.